The present TCR beta chain was sequenced within a study of T cells in tuberculosis. Assay used: immunoSEQ multiplex PCR; TCRdb lists only in-frame clones, some missing. The sample consists of about 31,000 clones, around 97% of them appearing once. V was cut by 6 bases and J by 2 bases, with 14 bases left in between. Germline loops: CDR1 SNHLY, CDR2 FYNNEI. The CDR3 covers 14 residues. The sequencing input was PBMCs. This TCR was recovered from a donor aged 10-29 years with latent tuberculosis or without tuberculosis infection. This chain links TRBV2 with TRBJ2-7, with a tentative D call TRBD1 (7 bases). The CDR3 loop is CASSESGGPYEQYF. CDR3 nucleotide sequence: TGTGCCAGCAGCGAATCAGGGGGGCCCTACGAGCAGTACTTC.